Shown below are 14 T cell receptor beta chains from a single sample sequenced in a study of human T cells and chemical hapten exposure. Using its own MiXCR run on the RACE reads, TCRdb lists one record per CDR3 protein. The profile shows fewer than 150,000 distinct CDR3 sequences, around 11% of them singletons. The sample's time point: patch test 2, 6 weeks after DPC sensitization. The treatment denotes: therapeutic diphenylcyclopropenone sensitization with weekly scalp DPC. This sample comprised whole blood, obtained in connection with sensitization to the hapten diphenylcyclopropenone (DPC). The receptors shown here come from a woman in her fifties or sixties with alopecia areata. Some clones in this sample may be carry-over from other donors' samples.

J is TRBJ2-2 and V is TRBV9; 7 bases align to TRBD2. Trimming cost V 0 bases and J 2 bases; bases outside gene matches: 4. Germline V gives CDR1 SGDLS, CDR2 YYNGEE. This CDR3 spans 16 amino acids. The CDR3 coding sequence is TGTGCCAGCAGCGTAGTTCTAGCGGTTAACACCGGGGAGCTGTTTTTT. This encodes CASSVVLAVNTGELFF. Filled out from reference TRBV9 and TRBJ2-2, the complete variable domain reads DSGVTQTPKHLITATGQRVTLRCSPRSGDLSVYWYQQSLDQGLQFLIQYYNGEERAKGNILERFSAQQFPDLHSELNLSSLELGDSALYFCASSVVLAVNTGELFFGEGSRLTVL.

A remark on this clonotype: At one end the junction does not follow the germline gene, possibly because of a read error. The chain combines TRBV29-1 with TRBJ1-5; D gene unclear. CDR1 and CDR2 from the germline V gene are SQVTM and ANQGSEA. The length of the CDR3 is 12 residues. CDR3 nucleotide sequence: TGCAGCGTTGAACCCTTGTGTCAGCCCCAGCTTTTT. It translates to CSVEPLCQPQLF. Filled out from reference TRBV29-1 and TRBJ1-5, the complete variable domain reads SAVISQKPSRDICQRGTSLTIQCQVDSQVTMMFWYRQQPGQSLTLIATANQGSEATYESGFVIDKFPISRPNLTFSTLTVSNMSPEDSSIYLCSVEPLCQPQLFGDGTRLSIL.

In this sample, this clonotype turned up many times. V gene TRBV5-4 combines with J gene TRBJ2-7, with 8 bases aligning to TRBD1. CDR3 length: 16 amino acids. CDR1 is SGHNT and CDR2 is YYREEE in the germline V gene (reference sequence). V dropped 4 bases and J dropped 5; count of bases not matched to a gene: 14. CDR3: CASSPEAQYRGDEQYF. DNA of the CDR3: TGTGCCAGCAGCCCAGAAGCCCAGTACAGGGGGGACGAGCAGTACTTC.

This clonotype was counted only a few times. The chain employs TRBV7-3 and TRBJ2-5; TRBD1 matches at 8 bases. Germline CDR1 and CDR2: SGHTA and FQGTGA. The CDR3 length is 14 residues. Trimming took 5 bases from V and 5 from J; bases not matched to a gene: 7. The chain's CDR3 is CASSPQGAGETQYF. CDR3 sequence (DNA): TGTGCCAGCAGCCCCCAGGGGGCCGGGGAGACCCAGTACTTC.

This clonotype was seen more than once but under ten times. This chain joins TRBV7-2 and TRBJ2-6, with D unclear. V gave up 3 bases and J gave up 0 bases, with 9 bases separating them. This CDR3 spans 16 amino acids. Germline lookup yields CDR1 SGHTA and CDR2 FQGNSA. The CDR3 protein is CASSFRSTSGANVLTF. CDR3 sequence (DNA): TGTGCCAGCAGCTTTAGGTCCACCTCTGGGGCCAACGTCCTGACTTTC. The full variable domain, completed using reference TRBV7-2 and TRBJ2-6, is GAGVSQSPSNKVTEKGKDVELRCDPISGHTALYWYRQSLGQGLEFLIYFQGNSAPDKSGLPSDRFSAERTGGSVSTLTIQRTQQEDSAVYLCASSFRSTSGANVLTFGAGSRLTVL.

J is TRBJ2-7 and V is TRBV7-2; TRBD1 aligns across 7 bases. V gave up 5 bases and J gave up 2 bases; unmatched junction bases: 6. The CDR3 is made up of 14 amino acids. Germline values: CDR1 SGHTA, CDR2 FQGNSA. Here the CDR3 reads CASSPYRGPYEQYF. In nucleotides, the CDR3 is TGTGCCAGCAGCCCGTACAGGGGACCCTACGAGCAGTACTTC. The full variable domain, in which reference TRBV7-2 and TRBJ2-7 provide the parts outside the CDR3, is GAGVSQSPSNKVTEKGKDVELRCDPISGHTALYWYRQSLGQGLEFLIYFQGNSAPDKSGLPSDRFSAERTGGSVSTLTIQRTQQEDSAVYLCASSPYRGPYEQYFGPGTRLTVT.

This clonotype was counted a few times. The chain carries TRBV28 and TRBJ2-3, with D maybe TRBD2 (5 bases). The germline V gene has CDR1 MDHEN and CDR2 SYDVKM. This CDR3 spans 16 amino acids. Trimming removed 5 bases from V and 6 bases from J, with 21 bases in between. Written as DNA, the CDR3 is TGTGCCAGCAGTCCCGCCAGCCCCGGGATTAGGGATACGCAGTATTTT. It translates to CASSPASPGIRDTQYF.

This clonotype was seen only a few times. The rearrangement links TRBV11-2 to TRBJ2-1; the match to TRBD2 covers 8 bases. The V gene end was trimmed by 5 bases and the J gene end by 0 bases; junction bases not matched to a gene: 3. CDR3 size: 15 residues. The germline gives CDR1 SGHAT, CDR2 FQNNGV. The CDR3 protein is CASSPTSGSYNEQFF. CDR3 DNA: TGTGCCAGCAGCCCCACTAGCGGCTCCTACAATGAGCAGTTCTTC.

This clonotype was observed a few times. The rearrangement links TRBV4-2 to TRBJ2-3; 11 nucleotides line up with TRBD2. Germline-derived CDR1 and CDR2 are LGHNA and YNFKEQ. V gave up 6 bases and J gave up 0 bases; unmatched junction bases: 5. The CDR3 is 16 residues long. CDR3 loop: CASRLGTSGSTDTQYF. The DNA for the CDR3 is TGTGCCAGCAGACTCGGGACTAGCGGAAGCACAGATACGCAGTATTTT.

The chain has TRBV20-1 and TRBJ1-5, with TRBD1 matching 8 bases. The germline CDR1 and CDR2 sequences are DFQATT and SNEGSKA (reference sequence). Trimming at V came to 5 bases and at J to 2 bases, leaving 11 bases not matched to a gene. The CDR3 contains 16 residues. Here the CDR3 reads CSAAPTGGKGNQPQHF. DNA of the CDR3: TGCAGTGCTGCTCCCACAGGGGGAAAGGGCAATCAGCCCCAGCATTTT.

In this sample, this clonotype turned up a few times. This chain connects TRBV27 to TRBJ2-3; possibly TRBD1 for D (6 bases). Germline V lookup: CDR1 MNHEY, CDR2 SMNVEV (reference sequence). V shed 4 bases and J shed 2 bases, with 19 bases lying between them. This CDR3 is 17 amino acids long. CDR3 residues: CASSSHGNREITDTQYF. The CDR3 DNA sequence: TGTGCCAGCAGTTCCCATGGGAACAGGGAAATCACAGATACGCAGTATTTT.

The V gene is TRBV6-5, the J gene TRBJ2-3; tentatively, D is TRBD2 (5 bases). V lost 7 bases to trimming and J lost 2 bases, with 13 bases between them. This CDR3 is 14 amino acids long. Germline CDR1 and CDR2: MNHEY and SVGAGI. The CDR3 sequence: CASKLVGFTDTQYF. In nucleotides, the CDR3 is TGTGCCAGCAAACTAGTGGGATTCACAGATACGCAGTATTTT.

This sequence joins TRBV20-1 and TRBJ2-1; 12 nucleotides agree with TRBD2. This CDR3 is built from 16 residues. Germline V gene sequence: CDR1 DFQATT, CDR2 SNEGSKA (reference sequence). V shed 1 base, J shed 4 bases, and the junction held 5 bases outside the gene matches. The CDR3 protein is CSARALAGGPYNEQFF. CDR3 DNA: TGCAGTGCTAGAGCCCTAGCGGGAGGGCCGTACAATGAGCAGTTCTTC.

This clonotype was counted many times. The V gene is TRBV2, the J gene TRBJ1-1; D not resolved. This CDR3 contains 13 residues. Germline values: CDR1 SNHLY, CDR2 FYNNEI. Trimming pared 2 bases from V and 10 bases from J, leaving 14 bases between. In nucleotides, the CDR3 is TGTGCCAGCAGTGAACTATGGGGAGACGGAGCTTTCTTT. It codes for CASSELWGDGAFF.